The entry below describes one TCR beta chain. Its antigen is unknown. These data belong to a study of regulatory T cells in long-lasting Graves disease. The CDR3 has 13 residues. The ends were cut back, 0 bases at V and 4 bases at J, with 7 bases in the middle. CDR1 is MGHRA and CDR2 is YSYEKL in the germline V gene. Study-wide results and caveats: Persistent Graves' patients showed less TCR diversity than newly diagnosed ones. Having only a small sample size may have limited accuracy. Under persistent disease, TRBV28, TRBJ1-2 and TRBJ2-5 were used preferentially.

Arm-PCR of CDR3 regions and iRepertoire HTBI primers were used to build TCR beta libraries. Each CDR3 protein is one row after TCRdb ran MiXCR on the multiplex PCR reads. The repertoire holds about 340,000 distinct CDR3 sequences, with around 20% as singletons. Time point in this sample: persistent/refractory GD, antithyroid drugs over 5 years with positive TRAb. With RNA extracted from PBMCs as input, the TCR library was made. The patients were drawn from one endocrinology department in Xi'an, China. Material: peripheral blood mononuclear cells (PBMCs), obtained when the disease was refractory, from a patient treated with antithyroid drugs. This chain joins TRBV4-1 and TRBJ2-7; no definite D call. The sequence derives from a female donor with Graves disease. The CDR3 DNA follows: TGCGCCAGCAGCCAAGATGGGGTGTACGAGCAGTACTTC. It yields the protein CASSQDGVYEQYF.